Sequencing of this T cell receptor (beta chain) was carried out in a study of T cells after yellow fever vaccination. Only a few counts were recorded for this clonotype. Its antigen is not known. General study points: Most clones from primary vaccination resurfaced after the booster (96% CD4, over 75% CD8). There was a small share of clonotypes that showed up in both the CD4 and CD8 compartments.

As TCR cDNA was made by 5'RACE template switching, a universal primer site and UMIs were added. TCRdb passed the 5' RACE reads through MiXCR, listing each CDR3 protein once. The sample carries 620,000 or so distinct CDR3 sequences, about 12% recorded once. This CDR3 spans 15 amino acids. CDR1 and CDR2 from the germline V gene are SGHTA and FQGNSA. V was shortened by 2 bases and J by 1 base, with 11 bases between the two germline ends. The chain couples TRBV7-2 to TRBJ1-1; no firm D call. This specimen consisted of PBMCs, obtained on the day of the yellow fever booster vaccination. The sequence came from a man under 40 who received the YFV17D yellow fever vaccine. CDR3 protein: CASSLSRTANTEAFF. As DNA, the CDR3 is TGTGCCAGCAGCTTATCGCGGACGGCGAACACTGAAGCTTTCTTT.